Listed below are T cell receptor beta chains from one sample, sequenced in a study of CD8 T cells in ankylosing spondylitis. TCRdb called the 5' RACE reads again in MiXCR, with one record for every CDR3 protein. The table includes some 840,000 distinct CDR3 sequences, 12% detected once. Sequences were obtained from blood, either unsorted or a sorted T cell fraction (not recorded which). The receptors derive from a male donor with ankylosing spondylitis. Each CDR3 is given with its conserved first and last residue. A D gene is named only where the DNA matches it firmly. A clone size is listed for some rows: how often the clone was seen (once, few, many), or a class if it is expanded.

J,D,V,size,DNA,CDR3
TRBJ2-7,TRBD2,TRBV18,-,TGTGCCAGCTCACCGACTCAATTTAAGCGGGGCTCCTACGAGCAGTACTTC,CASSPTQFKRGSYEQYF
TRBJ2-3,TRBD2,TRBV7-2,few,TGTGCCAGCAGGCAAGCGGGGGGCGCCACAGATACGCAGTATTTT,CASRQAGGATDTQYF
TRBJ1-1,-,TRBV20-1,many,TGCAGTGCCCTAGAGGGGGGACGGGGTGAAGCTTTCTTT,CSALEGGRGEAFF
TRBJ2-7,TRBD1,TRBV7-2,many,TGTGCCAGCATGCGGGGGACAGGGTATCTCTACGAGCAGTACTTC,CASMRGTGYLYEQYF
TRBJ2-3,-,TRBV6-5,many,TGTGCCAGCAGTTACAGAGCTAGCACAGATACGCAGTATTTT,CASSYRASTDTQYF
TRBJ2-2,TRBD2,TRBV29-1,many,TGCAGCGCTGAAGGGCTAGCGGGAGTCGCTGGGGAGCTGTTTTTT,CSAEGLAGVAGELFF
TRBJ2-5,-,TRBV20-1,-,TGCAGTGCTACGTGGGGGGAGACCCAGTACTTC,CSATWGETQYF
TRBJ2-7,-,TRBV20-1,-,TGCAGTGCTAGATTCAGCAATCCCTACGAGCAGTACTTC,CSARFSNPYEQYF
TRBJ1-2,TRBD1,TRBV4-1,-,TGCGCCAGCAGCCACCAGGGACAGAGCTATGGCTACACCTTC,CASSHQGQSYGYTF
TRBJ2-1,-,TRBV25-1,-,TGTGCCAGCAGTGATGCTCGCACCCCCAAATACAATGAGCAGTTCTTC,CASSDARTPKYNEQFF
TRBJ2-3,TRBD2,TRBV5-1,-,TGCGCCAGCAGCTTGGGGGGCCTAGCGGGAGCGGGGGCAGATACGCAGTATTTT,CASSLGGLAGAGADTQYF
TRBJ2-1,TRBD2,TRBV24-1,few,TGTGCCACCAGTGTTAGCGGGAGCTTAAATGAGCAGTTCTTC,CATSVSGSLNEQFF
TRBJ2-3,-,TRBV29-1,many,TGCAGCGTTCCCGGGACCCGCACAGATACGCAGTATTTT,CSVPGTRTDTQYF
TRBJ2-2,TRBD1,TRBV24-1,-,TGTGCCACCAGTGACTCGGGACAGGGGGCGCGGGGCACCGGGGAGCTGTTTTTT,CATSDSGQGARGTGELFF
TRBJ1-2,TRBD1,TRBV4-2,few,TGTGCCAGCAGCCAAGGGGGCGGGGACAGGGCTAATGATGGCTACACCTTC,CASSQGGGDRANDGYTF
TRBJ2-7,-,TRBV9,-,TGTGCCAGCAGCCCAGGGACTTTATTGGAGCAGTACTTC,CASSPGTLLEQYF
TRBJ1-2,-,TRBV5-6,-,TGTGCCAGCAGCAACTTGGGAAGGGAGTATGGCTACACCTTC,CASSNLGREYGYTF
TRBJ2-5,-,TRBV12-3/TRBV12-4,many,TGTGCCAGCAGTTTAGCGGGGGCAGCACAAGAGACCCAGTACTTC,CASSLAGAAQETQYF
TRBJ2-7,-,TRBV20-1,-,TGCAGTGCCCCCACCCGGGACTGGAGGTACGAGCAGTACTTC,CSAPTRDWRYEQYF
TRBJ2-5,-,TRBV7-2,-,TGTGCCAGCAGCTTAGCATACAGGGCGGAGACCCAGTACTTC,CASSLAYRAETQYF
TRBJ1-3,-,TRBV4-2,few,TGTGCCAGCAGCCAAAGAACGTTCTCTGGAAACACCATATATTTT,CASSQRTFSGNTIYF
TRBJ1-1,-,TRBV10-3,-,TGTGCCATCAGTGACCCAAAACGTAGCACTGAAGCTTTCTTT,CAISDPKRSTEAFF
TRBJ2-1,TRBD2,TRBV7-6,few,TGTGCCAGCAGCTTAACTAGCGGAGATTTCAATGAGCAGTTCTTC,CASSLTSGDFNEQFF
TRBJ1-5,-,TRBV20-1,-,TGCAGTGCTAGAGAAGGGGTTTGGACCAATCAGCCCCAGCATTTT,CSAREGVWTNQPQHF
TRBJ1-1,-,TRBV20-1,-,TGCAGTGCTCACGGGATGAACACTGAAGCTTTCTTT,CSAHGMNTEAFF
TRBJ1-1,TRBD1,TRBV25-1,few,TGTGCCAGCAGTGAATTGGCAGGGGGCAACACTGAAGCTTTCTTT,CASSELAGGNTEAFF
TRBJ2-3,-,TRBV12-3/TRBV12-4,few,TGTGCCAGCAGTTACTCCGGGGGGCGACAACGGTGGTATTTT,CASSYSGGRQRWYF
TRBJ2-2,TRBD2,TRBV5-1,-,TGCGCCAGCAGCCCCTGGTCGTCAGGACTAGCCTTTACTGGGGAGCTGTTTTTT,CASSPWSSGLAFTGELFF
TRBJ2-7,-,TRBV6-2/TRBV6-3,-,TGTGCCAGCATGGGCTGGACCTACGAGCAGTACTTC,CASMGWTYEQYF
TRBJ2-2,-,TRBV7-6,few,TGTGCCAGCAGCTTAAGGACGGAGCTGTTTTTT,CASSLRTELFF
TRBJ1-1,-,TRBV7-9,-,TGTGCCAGCAGCTTAGCCGGGCTCACTGAAGCTTTCTTT,CASSLAGLTEAFF
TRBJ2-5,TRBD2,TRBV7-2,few,TGTGCCAGCAGCTCTCTGGGTAGCGGGGGGTATACGGAGACCCAGTACTTC,CASSSLGSGGYTETQYF
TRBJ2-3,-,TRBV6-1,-,TGTGCCAGCAGTAGACTGCAGGGGAGCACAGATACGCAGTATTTT,CASSRLQGSTDTQYF
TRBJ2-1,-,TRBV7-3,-,TGTGCCAGCAGCCGACGGGGGAGCAGTGAGCAGTTCTTC,CASSRRGSSEQFF
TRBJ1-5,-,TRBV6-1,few,TGTGCCAGCAGTCCGATGGGGACGGTCGTTAATCAGCCCCAGCATTTT,CASSPMGTVVNQPQHF
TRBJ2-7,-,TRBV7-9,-,TGTGCTTATGGGGGTCGTTACGAGCAGTACTTC,CAYGGRYEQYF
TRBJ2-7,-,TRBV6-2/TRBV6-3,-,TGTGCCAGCAGCCAGGGACGGAGTTGGTTATACGAGCAGTACTTC,CASSQGRSWLYEQYF
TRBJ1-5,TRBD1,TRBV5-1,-,TGCGCCAGCCGCTCAAATACAGGGGGCTTGCAGCATTTT,CASRSNTGGLQHF
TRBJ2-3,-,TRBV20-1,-,TGCAGTGCTAGAGATGGCTGGATGCATGGCACAGATACGCAGTATTTT,CSARDGWMHGTDTQYF
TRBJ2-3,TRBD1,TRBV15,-,TGTGCCACCAGCGGACGACAGGGAATAGATACGCAGTATTTT,CATSGRQGIDTQYF
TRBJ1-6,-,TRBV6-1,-,TGTGCCAGCCGAGTCGGCGCAGGGCACTATAATTCACCCCTCCACTTT,CASRVGAGHYNSPLHF
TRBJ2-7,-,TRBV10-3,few,TGTGCCATAATGTCCGAGGGCAGGGGTCGGTACGAGCAGTACTTC,CAIMSEGRGRYEQYF
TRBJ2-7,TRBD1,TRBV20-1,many,TGCAGTGCTAGTATATCAGGGGGCGCCGAGCAGTACTTC,CSASISGGAEQYF
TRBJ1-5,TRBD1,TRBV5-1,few,TGCGCCAGCAGCAAACAGGGGGGCAATCAGCCCCAGCATTTT,CASSKQGGNQPQHF
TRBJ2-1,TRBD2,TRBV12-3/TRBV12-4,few,TGTGCCAGCAGTCCAGGGACTAGCACCTTCTCAGAGCAGTTCTTC,CASSPGTSTFSEQFF
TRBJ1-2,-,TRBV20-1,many,TGCAGTGCTAGAGATTATGGGCCCGGGCCCTTCGGCTACACCTTC,CSARDYGPGPFGYTF
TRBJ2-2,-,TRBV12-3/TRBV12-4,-,TGTGCCAGCAGGCCTCAGATCACCGGGGAGCTGTTTTTT,CASRPQITGELFF
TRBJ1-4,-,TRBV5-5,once,TGTGCCAGCAGCTTACGGGACGGCGCGGATGCAACTAATGAAAAACTGTTTTTT,CASSLRDGADATNEKLFF